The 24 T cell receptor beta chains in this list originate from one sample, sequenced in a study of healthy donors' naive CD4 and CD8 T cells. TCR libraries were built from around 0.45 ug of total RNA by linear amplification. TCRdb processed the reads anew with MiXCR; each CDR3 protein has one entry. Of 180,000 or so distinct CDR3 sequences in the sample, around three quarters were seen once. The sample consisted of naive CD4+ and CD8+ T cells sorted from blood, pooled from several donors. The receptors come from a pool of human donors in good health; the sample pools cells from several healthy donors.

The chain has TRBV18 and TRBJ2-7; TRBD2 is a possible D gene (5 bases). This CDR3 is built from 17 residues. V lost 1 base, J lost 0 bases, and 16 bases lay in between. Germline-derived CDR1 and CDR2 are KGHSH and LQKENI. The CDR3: CASSPRRGLLSSYEQYF. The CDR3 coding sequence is TGTGCCAGCTCACCACGGAGAGGACTCTTGAGCTCCTACGAGCAGTACTTC.

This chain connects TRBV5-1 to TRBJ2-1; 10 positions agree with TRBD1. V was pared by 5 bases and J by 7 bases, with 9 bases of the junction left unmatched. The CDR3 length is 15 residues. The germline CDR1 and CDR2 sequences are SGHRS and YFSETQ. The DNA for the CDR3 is TGCGCCAGCAGGGGGACAGGGGAACCTTGGAATGAGCAGTTCTTC. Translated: CASRGTGEPWNEQFF.

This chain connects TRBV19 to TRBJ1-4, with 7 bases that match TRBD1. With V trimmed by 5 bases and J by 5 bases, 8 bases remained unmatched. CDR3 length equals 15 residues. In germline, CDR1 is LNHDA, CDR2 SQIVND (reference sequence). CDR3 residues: CASSAETGTNEKLFF. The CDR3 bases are TGTGCCAGTAGTGCCGAGACAGGGACAAATGAAAAACTGTTTTTT.

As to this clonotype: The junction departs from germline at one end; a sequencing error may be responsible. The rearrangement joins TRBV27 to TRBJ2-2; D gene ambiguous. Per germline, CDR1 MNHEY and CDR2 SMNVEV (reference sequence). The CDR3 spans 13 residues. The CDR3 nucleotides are TGTGCCAGCAGTTTATCTAACCGTATTTCCGAGGTTTTT. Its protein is CASSLSNRISEVF.

CDR3 residues: CAWSVQGTYNEQFF. The CDR3 bases are TGTGCCTGGAGTGTACAGGGTACCTACAATGAGCAGTTCTTC. This chain links TRBV30 with TRBJ2-1, with a tentative D call TRBD1 (6 bases). The germline CDR1 and CDR2 sequences are GTSNPN and SVGIG (reference sequence). Between the trimmed V and J ends, which lost 0 bases and 2 bases, there was a span of 8 bases. CDR3 length: 14 amino acids.

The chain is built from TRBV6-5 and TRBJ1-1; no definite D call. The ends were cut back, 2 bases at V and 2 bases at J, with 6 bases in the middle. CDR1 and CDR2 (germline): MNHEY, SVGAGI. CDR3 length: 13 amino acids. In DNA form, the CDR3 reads TGTGCCAGCAGTTACCGCAGAAACACTGAAGCTTTCTTT. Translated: CASSYRRNTEAFF.

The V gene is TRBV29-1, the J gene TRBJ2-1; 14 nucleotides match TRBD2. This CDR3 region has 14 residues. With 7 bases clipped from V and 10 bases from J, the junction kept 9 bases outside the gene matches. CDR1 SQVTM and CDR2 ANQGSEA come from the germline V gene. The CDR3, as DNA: TGCAGCGGCGTGCTGGGACTAGCGGGGGTGGAGCAGTTCTTC. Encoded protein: CSGVLGLAGVEQFF.

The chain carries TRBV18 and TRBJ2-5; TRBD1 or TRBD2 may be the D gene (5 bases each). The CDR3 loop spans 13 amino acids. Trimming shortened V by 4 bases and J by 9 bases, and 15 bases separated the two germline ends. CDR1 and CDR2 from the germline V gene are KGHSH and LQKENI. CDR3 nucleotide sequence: TGTGCCAGCTCACTCCCAGGGACGGTGGCCCAGTACTTC. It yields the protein CASSLPGTVAQYF.

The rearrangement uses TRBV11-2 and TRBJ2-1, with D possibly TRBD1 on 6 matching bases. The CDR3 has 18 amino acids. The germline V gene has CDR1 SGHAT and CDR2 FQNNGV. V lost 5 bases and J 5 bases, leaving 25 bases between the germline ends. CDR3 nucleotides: TGTGCCAGCAGCCCGAAAGGGGGAGCAGGGTTTCGGAACAATGAGCAGTTCTTC. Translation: CASSPKGGAGFRNNEQFF.

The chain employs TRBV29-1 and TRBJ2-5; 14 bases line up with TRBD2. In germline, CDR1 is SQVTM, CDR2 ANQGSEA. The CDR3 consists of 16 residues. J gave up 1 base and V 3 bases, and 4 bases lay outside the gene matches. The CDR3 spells CSVEGTSGSLQETQYF. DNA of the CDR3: TGCAGCGTTGAGGGGACTAGCGGGAGCCTCCAAGAGACCCAGTACTTC.

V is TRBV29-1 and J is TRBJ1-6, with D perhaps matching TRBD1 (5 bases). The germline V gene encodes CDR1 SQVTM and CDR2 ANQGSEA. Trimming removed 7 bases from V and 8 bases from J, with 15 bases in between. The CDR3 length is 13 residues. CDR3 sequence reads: CSAGTQEDSPLHF. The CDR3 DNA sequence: TGCAGCGCCGGGACCCAGGAGGATTCACCCCTCCACTTT.

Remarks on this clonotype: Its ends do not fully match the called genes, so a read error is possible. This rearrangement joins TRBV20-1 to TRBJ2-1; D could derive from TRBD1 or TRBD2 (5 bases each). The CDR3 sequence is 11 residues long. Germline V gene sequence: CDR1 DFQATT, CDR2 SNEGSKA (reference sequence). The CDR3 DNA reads TGCAGTGCTAGAGATCTAGGGACGAGGGTCTTC. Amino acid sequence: CSARDLGTRVF.

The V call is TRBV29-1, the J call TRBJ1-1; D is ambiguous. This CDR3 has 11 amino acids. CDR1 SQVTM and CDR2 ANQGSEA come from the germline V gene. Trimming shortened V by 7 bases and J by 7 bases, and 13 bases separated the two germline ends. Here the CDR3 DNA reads TGCAGCGCTCAGAGGGAGGGTGAAGCTTTCTTT. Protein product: CSAQREGEAFF. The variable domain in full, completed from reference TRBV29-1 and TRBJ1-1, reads SAVISQKPSRDICQRGTSLTIQCQVDSQVTMMFWYRQQPGQSLTLIATANQGSEATYESGFVIDKFPISRPNLTFSTLTVSNMSPEDSSIYLCSAQREGEAFFGQGTRLTVV.

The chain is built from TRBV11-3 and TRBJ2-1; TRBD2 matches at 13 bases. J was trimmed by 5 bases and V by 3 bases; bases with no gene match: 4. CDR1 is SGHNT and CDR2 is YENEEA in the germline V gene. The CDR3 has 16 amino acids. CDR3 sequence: CASSFTSGRADNEQFF. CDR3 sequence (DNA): TGTGCCAGCAGCTTCACTAGCGGGAGGGCTGACAATGAGCAGTTCTTC.

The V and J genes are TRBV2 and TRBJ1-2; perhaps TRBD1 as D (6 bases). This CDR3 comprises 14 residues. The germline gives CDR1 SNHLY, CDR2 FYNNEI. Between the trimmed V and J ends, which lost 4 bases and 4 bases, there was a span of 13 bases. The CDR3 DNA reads TGTGCCAGCAGTGTGCTGGGGGCGGGCTATGGCTACACCTTC. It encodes CASSVLGAGYGYTF.

The CDR3 is CATSRDGTSGAGDTQYF. The CDR3, as DNA: TGTGCCACCAGCAGAGATGGGACTAGCGGGGCGGGAGATACGCAGTATTTT. The chain has TRBV15 and TRBJ2-3; 13 bases agree with TRBD2. J was trimmed by 5 bases and V by 0 bases; bases with no gene match: 5. From germline, CDR1 is LNHNV and CDR2 YYDKDF (reference sequence). CDR3 length: 17 residues.

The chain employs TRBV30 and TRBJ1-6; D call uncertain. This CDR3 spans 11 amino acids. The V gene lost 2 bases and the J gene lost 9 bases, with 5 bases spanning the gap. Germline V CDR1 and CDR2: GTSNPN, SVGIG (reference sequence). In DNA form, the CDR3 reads TGTGCCTGGAGTCATGGTTCACCCCTCCACTTT. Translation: CAWSHGSPLHF.

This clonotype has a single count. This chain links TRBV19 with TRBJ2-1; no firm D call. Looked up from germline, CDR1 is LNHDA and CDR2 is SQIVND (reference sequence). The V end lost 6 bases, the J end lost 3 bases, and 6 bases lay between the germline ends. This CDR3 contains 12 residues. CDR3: CASRTDYNEQFF. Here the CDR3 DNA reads TGTGCCAGTAGGACCGACTACAATGAGCAGTTCTTC.

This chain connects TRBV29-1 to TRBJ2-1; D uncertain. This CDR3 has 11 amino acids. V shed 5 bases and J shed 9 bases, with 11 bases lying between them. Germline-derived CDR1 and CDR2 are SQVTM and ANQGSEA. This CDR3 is CSVYRLGEQFF. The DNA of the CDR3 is TGCAGCGTTTACCGTTTGGGTGAGCAGTTCTTC.

The CDR3 DNA reads TGTGCCAGCAGTTCACTAGCGTATATTAGAACCGGGGAGCTGTTTTTT. This encodes CASSSLAYIRTGELFF. The chain carries TRBV27 and TRBJ2-2; 7 nucleotides line up with TRBD2. V dropped 4 bases and J dropped 5; count of bases not matched to a gene: 10. Germline V gene sequence: CDR1 MNHEY, CDR2 SMNVEV (reference sequence). The CDR3 is made up of 16 amino acids.

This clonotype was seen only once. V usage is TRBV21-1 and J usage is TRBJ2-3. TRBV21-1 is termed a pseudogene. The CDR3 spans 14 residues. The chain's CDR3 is CASSSHGSADTQYF. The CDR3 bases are TGTGCCAGCAGCAGCCATGGGTCAGCAGATACGCAGTATTTT.

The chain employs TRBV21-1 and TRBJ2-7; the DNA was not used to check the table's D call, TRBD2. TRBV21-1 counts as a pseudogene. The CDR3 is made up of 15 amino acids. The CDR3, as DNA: TGTGCCAGCTTCTTAGGCGCGGGAGGGCCCTCTGGGCAGTACTTC. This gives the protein CASFLGAGGPSGQYF.

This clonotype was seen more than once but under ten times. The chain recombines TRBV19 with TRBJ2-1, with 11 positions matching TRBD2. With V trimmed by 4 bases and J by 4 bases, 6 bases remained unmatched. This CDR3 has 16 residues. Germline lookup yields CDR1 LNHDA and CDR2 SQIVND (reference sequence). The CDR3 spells CASSRLLAGGYNEQFF. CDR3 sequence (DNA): TGTGCCAGTAGTAGGCTCTTAGCGGGAGGGTACAATGAGCAGTTCTTC.

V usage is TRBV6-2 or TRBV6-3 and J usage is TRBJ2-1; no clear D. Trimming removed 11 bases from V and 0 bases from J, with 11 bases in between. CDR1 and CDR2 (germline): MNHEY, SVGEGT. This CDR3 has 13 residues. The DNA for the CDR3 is TGTGCCTGCCGCGGAAGCTCCTACAATGAGCAGTTCTTC. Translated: CACRGSSYNEQFF.